The 15 T cell receptor beta chains below come from one sample, sequenced in a study of T cells in Graves' hyperthyroidism and ophthalmopathy. Amplified TCR beta CDR3 regions derived from RNA transcripts. The primer set for the first-round RT-PCR of the TCR CDR3 was HTBI. Via MiXCR, TCRdb re-called the multiplex PCR reads, giving one row per CDR3 protein. Of under 250,000 distinct CDR3 sequences in the sample, approximately 24% were seen once. The sequencing input was blood. The source is a woman aged 40 to 49 with Graves' ophthalmopathy.

The sample holds many counts of this clonotype. V usage is TRBV5-1 and J usage is TRBJ1-1; possible D gene TRBD1, 6 bases. CDR1 is SGHRS, CDR2 YFSETQ, per germline. Trimming left V 4 bases short and J 6 bases short, with 19 bases between. The CDR3 contains 15 residues. CDR3 bases: TGCGCCAGCAGCCCGGGTGGGGGGCGCGGTCCTGAAGCTTTCTTT. It encodes CASSPGGGRGPEAFF.

This clonotype was seen repeatedly, ten times or more. This chain links TRBV12-5 with TRBJ1-5; tentative D call: TRBD1 (5 bases). The CDR3 length is 15 residues. CDR1 and CDR2 (germline): LGHNT, FRNRAP. V was pared by 3 bases and J by 7 bases, with 16 bases between. The CDR3 protein is CASGFGRLGGQPQHF. DNA for the CDR3: TGTGCTAGTGGTTTCGGTCGGCTGGGGGGACAGCCCCAGCATTTT.

The V gene is TRBV7-9, the J gene TRBJ1-2; possibly TRBD1 for D (5 bases). Germline V gene sequence: CDR1 SEHNR, CDR2 FQNEAQ (reference sequence). This CDR3 comprises 12 residues. V was trimmed by 4 bases and J by 8 bases, leaving 11 bases between them. The CDR3 sequence: CASSSDSRGYTF. The CDR3 coding sequence is TGTGCCAGCAGCTCCGACAGCCGGGGCTACACCTTC.

This sequence joins TRBV27 and TRBJ2-7; D uncertain. V lost 0 bases and J lost 0, with 9 bases in between. This CDR3 spans 15 amino acids. Per the germline V gene, CDR1 is MNHEY and CDR2 is SMNVEV (reference sequence). CDR3 coding DNA: TGTGCCAGCAGTTTATCCACAGCGTACTCCTACGAGCAGTACTTC. It translates to CASSLSTAYSYEQYF.

This clonotype came up many times. The rearrangement joins TRBV29-1 to TRBJ1-3; no reliable D call. The V gene lost 7 bases and the J gene lost 1 base, with 5 bases spanning the gap. The CDR3 spans 11 residues. CDR1 is SQVTM, CDR2 ANQGSEA, per germline. Written as DNA, the CDR3 is TGCAGCGGGCGATCTGGAAACACCATATATTTT. It specifies CSGRSGNTIYF. The variable domain in full, with the rest retrieved from reference TRBV29-1 and TRBJ1-3, is SAVISQKPSRDICQRGTSLTIQCQVDSQVTMMFWYRQQPGQSLTLIATANQGSEATYESGFVIDKFPISRPNLTFSTLTVSNMSPEDSSIYLCSGRSGNTIYFGEGSWLTVV.

This rearrangement joins TRBV20-1 to TRBJ1-5; 7 bases agree with TRBD1. CDR3 length: 14 residues. The trim removed 6 bases at V and 2 bases at J, leaving 7 bases unmatched. The germline V gene encodes CDR1 DFQATT and CDR2 SNEGSKA (reference sequence). CDR3 region: CSASTGEGNQPQHF. The CDR3 nucleotides read TGCAGTGCGTCAACAGGGGAAGGCAATCAGCCCCAGCATTTT.

This clonotype came up many times. This sequence joins TRBV3-1 and TRBJ2-2, with no clear D. Germline loops: CDR1 LGHDT, CDR2 YNNKEL (reference sequence). The germline V and J ends were trimmed by 4 bases and 5 bases, with 5 bases remaining between them. This CDR3 has 12 residues. The CDR3 nucleotides read TGTGCCAGCAGCCGAGTAACCGGGGAGCTGTTTTTT. Translation gives CASSRVTGELFF.

The rearrangement links TRBV6-1 to TRBJ1-3; TRBD1 matches at 7 bases. CDR3 length: 16 amino acids. Germline assignment: CDR1 MNHNS and CDR2 SASEGT. The junction had 8 bases not matched to a gene; V was cut back by 6 bases and J by 0 bases. The CDR3 nucleotides are TGTGCCAGCAGCTCACAACAGGGGAACTCTGGAAACACCATATATTTT. This gives the protein CASSSQQGNSGNTIYF.

There are many counts of this clonotype. The J gene is TRBJ2-7, the V gene TRBV27; TRBD2 is a possible D gene (5 bases). Germline lookup yields CDR1 MNHEY and CDR2 SMNVEV (reference sequence). The CDR3 runs 16 residues. The V gene lost 4 bases and the J gene lost 3 bases, with 19 bases spanning the gap. The CDR3 region is CASSSIGLPLGYEQYF. The DNA for the CDR3 is TGTGCCAGCAGTTCAATTGGACTCCCGTTGGGCTACGAGCAGTACTTC.

This clonotype was counted at least ten times. The chain uses TRBV2 and TRBJ2-7, with D perhaps TRBD2 (5 bases). The CDR3 consists of 13 residues. Per germline, CDR1 SNHLY and CDR2 FYNNEI. The V gene lost 8 bases and the J gene lost 2 bases, with 13 bases spanning the gap. The CDR3 coding sequence is TGTGCCAGCGTTCGAGCGGCACCCTACGAGCAGTACTTC. This codes for CASVRAAPYEQYF.

This clonotype was observed at least ten times. The chain is built from TRBV6-5 and TRBJ2-7; D not resolved. V was shortened by 7 bases and J by 5 bases, with 9 bases between the two germline ends. This CDR3 contains 11 residues. Germline CDR1 reads MNHEY; CDR2 reads SVGAGI. The CDR3 reads CASTEAHEQYF. The CDR3, as DNA: TGTGCCAGCACAGAGGCCCACGAGCAGTACTTC.

At least ten counts were recorded for this clonotype. The V gene is TRBV12-3 or TRBV12-4, the J gene TRBJ2-5; 9 bases are a match to TRBD1. V lost 7 bases, J lost 5 bases, and 5 bases stayed unmatched. CDR3 size: 13 residues. CDR3 loop: CASNTGGRETQYF. CDR3 nucleotides: TGTGCCAGCAATACAGGGGGCAGGGAGACCCAGTACTTC.

The chain is built from TRBV27 and TRBJ2-7; 7 bases are shared with TRBD2. CDR1 is MNHEY and CDR2 is SMNVEV in the germline V gene (reference sequence). The ends lost 5 bases at V and 3 bases at J; junction bases unmatched: 10. The length of the CDR3 is 15 residues. CDR3 nucleotide sequence: TGTGCCAGCAGTCCCTCACTAGCGCGAGACTACGAGCAGTACTTC. Protein: CASSPSLARDYEQYF.

Many counts were recorded for this clonotype. V gene TRBV29-1 combines with J gene TRBJ2-7; 8 bases agree with TRBD2. In germline, CDR1 is SQVTM, CDR2 ANQGSEA. V gave up 6 bases and J gave up 3 bases; unmatched junction bases: 7. The CDR3 length is 13 residues. CDR3 sequence: CSVEGGTSYEQYF. CDR3 nucleotide sequence: TGCAGCGTGGAGGGCGGGACTAGCTACGAGCAGTACTTC.

The sample holds many counts of this clonotype. The V call is TRBV5-1, the J call TRBJ1-1; D uncertain. The germline CDR1 and CDR2 sequences are SGHRS and YFSETQ. The length of the CDR3 is 15 residues. Trimming removed 3 bases from V and 1 base from J, with 13 bases in between. For the CDR3, the DNA is TGCGCCAGCAGCTCTCAAAGCGGCACGAACACTGAAGCTTTCTTT. It codes for CASSSQSGTNTEAFF.